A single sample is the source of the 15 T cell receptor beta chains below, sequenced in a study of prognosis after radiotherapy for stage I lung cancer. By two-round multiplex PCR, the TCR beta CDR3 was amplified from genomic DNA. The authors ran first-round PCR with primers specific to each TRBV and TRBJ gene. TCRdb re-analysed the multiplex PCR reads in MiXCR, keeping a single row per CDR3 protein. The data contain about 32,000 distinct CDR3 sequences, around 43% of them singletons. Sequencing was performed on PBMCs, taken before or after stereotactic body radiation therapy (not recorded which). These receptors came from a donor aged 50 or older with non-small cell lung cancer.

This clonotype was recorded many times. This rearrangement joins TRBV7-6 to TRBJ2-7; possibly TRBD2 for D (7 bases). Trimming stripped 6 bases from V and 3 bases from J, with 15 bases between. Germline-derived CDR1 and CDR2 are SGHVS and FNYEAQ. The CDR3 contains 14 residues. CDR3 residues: CASSNGGGHYEQYF. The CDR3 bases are TGTGCCAGCAGTAATGGGGGGGGACACTACGAGCAGTACTTC.

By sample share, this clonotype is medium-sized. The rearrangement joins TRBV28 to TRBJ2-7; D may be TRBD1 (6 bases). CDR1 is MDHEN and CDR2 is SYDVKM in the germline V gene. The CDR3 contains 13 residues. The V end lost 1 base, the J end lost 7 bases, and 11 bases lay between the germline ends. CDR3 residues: CASSLFRGWEQYF. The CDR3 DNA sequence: TGTGCCAGCAGTTTATTCAGGGGTTGGGAGCAGTACTTC.

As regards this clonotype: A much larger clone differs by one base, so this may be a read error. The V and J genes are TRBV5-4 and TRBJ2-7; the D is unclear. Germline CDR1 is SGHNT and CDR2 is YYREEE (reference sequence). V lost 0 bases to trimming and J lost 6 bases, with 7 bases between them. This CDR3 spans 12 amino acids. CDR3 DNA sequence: TGTGCCAGCAGCTTGGTGGTGTTCGAGCAGTACTTC. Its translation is CASSLVVFEQYF. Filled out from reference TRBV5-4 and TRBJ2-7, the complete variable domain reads ETGVTQSPTHLIKTRGQQVTLRCSSQSGHNTVSWYQQALGQGPQFIFQYYREEENGRGNFPPRFSGLQFPNYSSELNVNALELDDSALYLCASSLVVFEQYFGPGTRLTVT.

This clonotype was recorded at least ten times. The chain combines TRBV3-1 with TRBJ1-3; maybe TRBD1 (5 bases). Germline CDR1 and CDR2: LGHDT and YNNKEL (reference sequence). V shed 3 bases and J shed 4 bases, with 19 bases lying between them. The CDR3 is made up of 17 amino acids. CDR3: CASSHPEGRTFGNTIYF. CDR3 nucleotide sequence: TGTGCCAGCAGCCATCCCGAGGGACGGACCTTCGGAAACACCATATATTTT. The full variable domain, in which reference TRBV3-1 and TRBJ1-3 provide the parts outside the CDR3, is DTAVSQTPKYLVTQMGNDKSIKCEQNLGHDTMYWYKQDSKKFLKIMFSYNNKELIINETVPNRFSPKSPDKAHLNLHINSLELGDSAVYFCASSHPEGRTFGNTIYFGEGSWLTVV.

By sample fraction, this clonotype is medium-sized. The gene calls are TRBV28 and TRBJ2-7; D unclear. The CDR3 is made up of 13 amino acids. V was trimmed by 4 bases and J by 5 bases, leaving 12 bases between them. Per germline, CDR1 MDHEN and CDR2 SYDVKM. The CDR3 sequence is CASSSPAPHEQYF. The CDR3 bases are TGTGCCAGCAGTTCCCCGGCGCCCCACGAGCAGTACTTC.

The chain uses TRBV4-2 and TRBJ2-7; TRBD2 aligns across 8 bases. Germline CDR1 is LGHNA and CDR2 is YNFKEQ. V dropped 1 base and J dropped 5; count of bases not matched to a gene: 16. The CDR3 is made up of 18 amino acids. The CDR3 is CASSQALAVWPWGNEQYF. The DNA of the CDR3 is TGTGCCAGCAGCCAAGCACTAGCGGTGTGGCCCTGGGGGAACGAGCAGTACTTC.

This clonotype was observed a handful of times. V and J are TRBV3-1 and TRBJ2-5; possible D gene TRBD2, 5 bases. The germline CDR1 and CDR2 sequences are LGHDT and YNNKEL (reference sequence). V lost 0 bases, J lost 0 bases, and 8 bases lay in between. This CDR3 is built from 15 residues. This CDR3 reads CASSQDRGYQETQYF. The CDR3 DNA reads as TGTGCCAGCAGCCAAGATCGCGGGTACCAAGAGACCCAGTACTTC.

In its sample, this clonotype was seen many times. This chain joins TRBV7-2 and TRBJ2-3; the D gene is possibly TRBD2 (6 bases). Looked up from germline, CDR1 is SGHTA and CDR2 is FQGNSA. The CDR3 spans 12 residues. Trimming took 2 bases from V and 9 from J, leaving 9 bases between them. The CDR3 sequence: CASSLSRETQYF. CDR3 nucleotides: TGTGCCAGCAGCTTATCTCGGGAGACGCAGTATTTT.

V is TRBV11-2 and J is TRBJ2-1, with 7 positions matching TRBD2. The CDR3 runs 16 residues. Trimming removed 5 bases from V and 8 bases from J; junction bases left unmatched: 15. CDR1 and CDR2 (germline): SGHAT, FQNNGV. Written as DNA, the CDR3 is TGTGCCAGCAGCCTTACATTGGACGGGAGGTTCGATGAGCAGTTCTTC. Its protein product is CASSLTLDGRFDEQFF. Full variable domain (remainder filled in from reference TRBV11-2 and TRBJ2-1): EAGVAQSPRYKIIEKRQSVAFWCNPISGHATLYWYQQILGQGPKLLIQFQNNGVVDDSQLPKDRFSAERLKGVDSTLKIQPAKLEDSAVYLCASSLTLDGRFDEQFFGPGTRLTVL.

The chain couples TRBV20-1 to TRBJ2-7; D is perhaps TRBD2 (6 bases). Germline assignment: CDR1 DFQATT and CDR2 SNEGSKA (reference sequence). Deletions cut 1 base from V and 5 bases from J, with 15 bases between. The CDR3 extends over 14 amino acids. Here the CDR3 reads CSARGRGVLNEQYF. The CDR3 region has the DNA TGCAGTGCTAGAGGGAGGGGCGTTCTTAACGAGCAGTACTTC.

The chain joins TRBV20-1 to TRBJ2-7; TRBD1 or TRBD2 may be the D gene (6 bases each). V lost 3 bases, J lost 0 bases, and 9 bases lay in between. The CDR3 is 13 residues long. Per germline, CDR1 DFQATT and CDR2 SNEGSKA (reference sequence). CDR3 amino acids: CSARPGASYEQYF. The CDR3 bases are TGCAGTGCTAGGCCGGGGGCCTCCTACGAGCAGTACTTC.

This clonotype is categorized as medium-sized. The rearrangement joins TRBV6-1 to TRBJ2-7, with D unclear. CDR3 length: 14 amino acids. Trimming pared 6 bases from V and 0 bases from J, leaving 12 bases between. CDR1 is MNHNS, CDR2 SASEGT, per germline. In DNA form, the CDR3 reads TGTGCCAGCAGAATTGGGCAGCCCTCCTACGAGCAGTACTTC. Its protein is CASRIGQPSYEQYF.

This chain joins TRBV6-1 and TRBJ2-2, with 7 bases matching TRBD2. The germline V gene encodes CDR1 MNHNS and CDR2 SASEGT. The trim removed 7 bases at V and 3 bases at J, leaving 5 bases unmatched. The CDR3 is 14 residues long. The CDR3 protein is CASKQGGDTGELFF. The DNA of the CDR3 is TGTGCCAGCAAGCAGGGAGGGGACACCGGGGAGCTGTTTTTT.

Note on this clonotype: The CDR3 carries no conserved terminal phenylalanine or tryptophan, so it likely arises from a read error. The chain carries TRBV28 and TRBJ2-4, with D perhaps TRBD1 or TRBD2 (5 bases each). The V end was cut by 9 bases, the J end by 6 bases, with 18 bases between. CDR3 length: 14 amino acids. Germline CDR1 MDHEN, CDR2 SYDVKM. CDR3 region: CARSGDGFLNIQYL. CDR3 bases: TGTGCCAGAAGTGGGGACGGATTTTTAAACATTCAGTACTTG.

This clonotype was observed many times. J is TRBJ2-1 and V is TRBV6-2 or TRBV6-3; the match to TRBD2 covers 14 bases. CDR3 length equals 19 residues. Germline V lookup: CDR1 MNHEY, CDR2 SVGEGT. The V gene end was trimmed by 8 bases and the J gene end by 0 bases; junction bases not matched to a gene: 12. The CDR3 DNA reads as TGTGCCAGCGGACAACTGGGACTAGCGGGGGCTAGCTCCTACAATGAGCAGTTCTTC. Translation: CASGQLGLAGASSYNEQFF.